This TCR beta chain was recorded in a study of CD8+ T cells in alopecia areata. Treatment specified: oral pan-JAK inhibitor, 5-10 mg twice daily. Peripheral blood, together with lesional scalp punch biopsies, was collected from alopecia areata patients. A FACSAria was used to sort CD4+ and CD8+ T cells. These cells came from PBMCs. Study outcomes and limitations: Among the top 100, expanded CD8+ clones were significantly decreased by tofacitinib, as was scalp clonality. Lesional scalp, notably in alopecia totalis/universalis, had clonality above that of normal scalp.

RNA, once extracted, was reverse transcribed into cDNA for use as the sequencing template. Profiling relied on immunoSEQ multiplex PCR, and the TCRdb table lists in-frame clones only, not all of them. The table lists around 170,000 clones, approximately 49% of them singletons. Comment on this clone: Antigen specificity is unknown.

The CDR3 has 15 amino acids. CDR1 and CDR2 (germline): MNHEY, SMNVEV (reference sequence). The V and J ends lost 7 bases and 3 bases respectively, with 17 bases between them. This TCR was sampled from a human donor with alopecia areata. The sample in question was CD8+ T cells sorted from blood, obtained at week 52, from a patient treated with tofacitinib. The V call is TRBV27, the J call TRBJ2-3, with D possibly TRBD1 on 5 matching bases. CDR3 DNA: TGTGCCAGCACCCTGTGGGCAGGGAAGACAGATACGCAGTATTTT. It yields the protein CASTLWAGKTDTQYF.